The rows below give T cell receptor beta chains drawn from one sample of a study of patients and donors after allogeneic stem cell transplantation. TCRdb reprocessed the RT-PCR reads with MiXCR, giving one entry per CDR3 protein. This table has some 960,000 distinct CDR3 sequences, about a sixth appearing once. Sample: blood, either unsorted or a sorted T cell fraction (not recorded which). The receptor set was obtained from a human donor who was either an allogeneic HSCT recipient or a stem cell or donor lymphocyte infusion donor (not recorded which). It is not recorded whose cells these are; they may come from a transplant donor. Both conserved end residues are part of each CDR3. The order of the fields is clone size, D gene, J gene, V gene, CDR3 DNA, CDR3 protein. D genes are given only for firm matches. Clone size is shown for a subset of rows, as once, few, many or a class of expanded clone.

NA	NA	TRBJ2-7	TRBV7-9	TGTGCCAGCAGCCAGGCCCCGGGACACCTCACTCACGAGCAGTACTTC	CASSQAPGHLTHEQYF
many	TRBD1	TRBJ1-2	TRBV5-6	TGTGCCAGCAGCTTAGGGACAGGGGACTATGGCTACACCTTC	CASSLGTGDYGYTF
NA	TRBD1	TRBJ1-1	TRBV12-3/TRBV12-4	TGTGCCAGCAGTTTAACGACAGGGACAGCATATGAAGCTTTCTTT	CASSLTTGTAYEAFF
few	NA	TRBJ2-1	TRBV18	TGTGCCAGCTCACGTTTCCGGGACTCCCTGTACAATGAGCAGTTCTTC	CASSRFRDSLYNEQFF
few	NA	TRBJ2-7	TRBV4-2	TGTGCCAGCAGCCAAGAGGCAAGGAGCTCCTACGAGCAGTACTTC	CASSQEARSSYEQYF
many	TRBD1	TRBJ1-4	TRBV27	TGTGCCAGCAGTTCCGACGGGACAGCTAATGAAAAACTGTTTTTT	CASSSDGTANEKLFF
NA	TRBD2	TRBJ2-1	TRBV25-1	TGTGCCAGCAGTGAGGGGACTAGCGGGCTATACAATGAGCAGTTCTTC	CASSEGTSGLYNEQFF
few	TRBD1	TRBJ1-3	TRBV6-1	TGTGCCGGACAGGCCTCCTCTGGAAACACCATATATTTT	CAGQASSGNTIYF
NA	NA	TRBJ2-7	TRBV11-2	TGTGCCAGCAGCTTAGATCAAACGGGGGCGAACCCTTACGAGCAGTACTTC	CASSLDQTGANPYEQYF
few	NA	TRBJ2-5	TRBV3-1	TGTGCCAGCAGCCAAGATCCCATGAAACAGAATCCCCAGTACTTC	CASSQDPMKQNPQYF
NA	NA	TRBJ2-2	TRBV7-3	TGTGCCAGCAGCTTAATTGCCAGGGGTACCGGGGAGCTGTTTTTT	CASSLIARGTGELFF
NA	NA	TRBJ2-5	TRBV6-6	TGTGCCAGCCGCGGTTCGGGCCAAGAGACCCAGTACTTC	CASRGSGQETQYF
NA	TRBD1	TRBJ1-4	TRBV7-8	TGTGCCAGTACGAGGACAGGCGGGGAAAAACTGTTTTTT	CASTRTGGEKLFF
NA	NA	TRBJ2-3	TRBV27	TGTGCCAGCAAGAGGAACGCTGGGGGACTTACAGATACGCAGTATTTT	CASKRNAGGLTDTQYF
NA	NA	TRBJ1-6	TRBV10-3	TGTGCCATCAGGGAGGGGTCTCATAATTCACCCCTCCACTTT	CAIREGSHNSPLHF
NA	TRBD1	TRBJ1-1	TRBV7-2	TGTGCCAGCAGCGTCAGGGGGTCCATGAACACTGAAGCTTTCTTT	CASSVRGSMNTEAFF
NA	NA	TRBJ2-1	TRBV7-9	TGTGCCAGCAGCTTAGGGGGGGGCCCGGGCGACGAGCAGTTCTTC	CASSLGGGPGDEQFF
NA	TRBD2	TRBJ2-7	TRBV19	TGTGCCAGTAGTATGGGGACTAGCGGGAGGGCCGGCGAGCAGTACTTC	CASSMGTSGRAGEQYF
few	NA	TRBJ2-7	TRBV20-1	TGCAGTGCAGGGGACCCTTACGAGCAGTACTTC	CSAGDPYEQYF
few	NA	TRBJ2-7	TRBV5-1	TGCGCCAGCAGCTTGGCCGGACTCGGGTCCTACGAGCAGTACTTC	CASSLAGLGSYEQYF
few	TRBD1	TRBJ1-3	TRBV12-3/TRBV12-4	TGTGCCAGCAGTTTAAGGAGGGGGCAAAACACCATATATTTT	CASSLRRGQNTIYF
NA	NA	TRBJ1-3	TRBV10-3	TGTGCCATCAGTGAGTTTGGGGTTGGAAACACCATATATTTT	CAISEFGVGNTIYF
few	NA	TRBJ2-1	TRBV4-2	TGTGCCAGCAGCCAAGAAATGAACAGGAGGTATGAGCAGTTCTTC	CASSQEMNRRYEQFF
NA	NA	TRBJ2-7	TRBV13	TGTGCCAGCAGCTTAAGGGTAGGCAGGGCGACCTACGAGCAGTACTTC	CASSLRVGRATYEQYF
few	NA	TRBJ1-4	TRBV6-1	TGTGCCAGCAGTCCTCGAGGGGTCCGTAATGAAAAACTGTTTTTT	CASSPRGVRNEKLFF
few	TRBD1	TRBJ2-7	TRBV24-1	TGTGCCACCAGTGACCCCAACGACAGGGGTGTAGAGCAGTACTTC	CATSDPNDRGVEQYF
few	TRBD1	TRBJ2-7	TRBV7-9	TGTGCCAGCAGCGGGGACAGGGGTAGTTCCTACGAGCAGTACTTC	CASSGDRGSSYEQYF
few	NA	TRBJ2-3	TRBV7-6	TGTGCCAGCGGAAACCCCATGGGCACAGATACGCAGTATTTT	CASGNPMGTDTQYF
NA	TRBD1	TRBJ1-2	TRBV27	TGTGCCAGCAGTTTGTACGGACAGGGCGCTAACTATGGCTACACCTTC	CASSLYGQGANYGYTF
few	NA	TRBJ1-5	TRBV24-1	TGTGCCACCAGTGATTTGGGCAGGGGCCAGCATTTT	CATSDLGRGQHF
NA	NA	TRBJ1-2	TRBV19	TGTGCCAGTAGTATGGGGACCTTGATCGATGGCTACACCTTC	CASSMGTLIDGYTF
NA	TRBD1	TRBJ1-4	TRBV11-2	TGTGCCAGCAGCTCGGGGGGACAGCGTCTTGAAAAACTGTTTTTT	CASSSGGQRLEKLFF
few	NA	TRBJ2-4	TRBV12-3/TRBV12-4	TGTGCCAGCAGTTTACCAGGGCCAACCAAAAACATTCAGTACTTC	CASSLPGPTKNIQYF
few	NA	TRBJ2-7	TRBV4-3	TGCGCCAGCAGCCAGGCTACGGAGGGGGCTGTAGGGGAAAGGTCCTACGAGCAGTACTTC	CASSQATEGAVGERSYEQYF
NA	NA	TRBJ2-7	TRBV5-1	TGCGCCAGCAGCCCATCCTCGAAAGGATCCTACGAGCAGTACTTC	CASSPSSKGSYEQYF
once	NA	TRBJ1-1	TRBV20-1	TGCAGTGCTAGAGACCTTCTCGTCCCTGAAGCTTTCTTT	CSARDLLVPEAFF
NA	TRBD2	TRBJ2-2	TRBV5-1	TGCGCCAGCAGCTCAACTAGCGGGAGGGTCACCGGGGAGCTGTTTTTT	CASSSTSGRVTGELFF
NA	NA	TRBJ1-1	TRBV5-1	TGCGCCAGCACCAAATCGGGGAGTGGGAACACTGAAGCTTTCTTT	CASTKSGSGNTEAFF
NA	TRBD2	TRBJ2-3	TRBV5-1	TGCGCCAGCAGCTTTGGAATAGCGGGGTGGACAGATACGCAGTATTTT	CASSFGIAGWTDTQYF
many	TRBD1	TRBJ1-1	TRBV29-1	TGCAGCGCTGCAGGACAGGGGAACACTGAAGCTTTCTTT	CSAAGQGNTEAFF
NA	NA	TRBJ2-1	TRBV18	TGTGCCAGCTCACCACCGAGAGGGGAAGGCTACAATGAGCAGTTCTTC	CASSPPRGEGYNEQFF